This T cell receptor (beta chain) comes out of a study of radiotherapy plus CTLA-4 blockade in lung cancer. About the research overall: Disease control was present in more than 25% of patients, and objective responses in around 18%. Study-wide results and limits: Radiotherapy with ipilimumab was followed by blood expansion of tumor-derived clones. Early clone dynamics of blood T cells, plus interferon-beta, reportedly predicted response best.

Chemo-refractory metastatic non-small-cell lung cancer patients underwent focal radiation alongside CTLA-4 blockade with ipilimumab. This clone was seen more than once but under ten times. Its antigen is undetermined. The CDR3 totals 14 residues. Germline lookup yields CDR1 MDHEN and CDR2 SYDVKM. Trimming stripped 3 bases from V and 4 bases from J, with 10 bases between. Libraries were prepared by immunoSEQ multiplex PCR; TCRdb keeps only in-frame clonotypes and omits some of them. This sample has about 62,000 clones, with approximately 76% found just once. The gene calls are TRBV28 and TRBJ2-1, with D perhaps matching TRBD1 (5 bases). The sequencing used peripheral blood, collected from a patient treated with radiotherapy plus ipilimumab. The receptor was derived from a human donor with non-small cell lung cancer who had a complete response to radiotherapy plus ipilimumab. This CDR3 is CASSFHRKYNEQFF. For the CDR3, the DNA is TGTGCCAGCAGTTTTCACAGGAAATACAATGAGCAGTTCTTC.